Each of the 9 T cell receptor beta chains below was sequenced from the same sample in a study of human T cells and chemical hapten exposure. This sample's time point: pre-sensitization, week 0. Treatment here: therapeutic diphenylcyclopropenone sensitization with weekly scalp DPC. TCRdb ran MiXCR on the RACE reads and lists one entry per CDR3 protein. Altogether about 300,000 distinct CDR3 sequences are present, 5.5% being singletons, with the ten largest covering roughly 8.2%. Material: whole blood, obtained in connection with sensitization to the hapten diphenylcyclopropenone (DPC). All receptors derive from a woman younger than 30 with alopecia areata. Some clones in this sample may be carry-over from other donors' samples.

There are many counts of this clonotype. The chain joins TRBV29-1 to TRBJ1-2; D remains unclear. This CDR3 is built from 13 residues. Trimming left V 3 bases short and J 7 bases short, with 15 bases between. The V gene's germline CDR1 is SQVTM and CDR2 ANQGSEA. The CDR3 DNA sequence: TGCAGCGTTGACCGGACGGCGAGAGGTGGCTACACCTTC. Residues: CSVDRTARGGYTF.

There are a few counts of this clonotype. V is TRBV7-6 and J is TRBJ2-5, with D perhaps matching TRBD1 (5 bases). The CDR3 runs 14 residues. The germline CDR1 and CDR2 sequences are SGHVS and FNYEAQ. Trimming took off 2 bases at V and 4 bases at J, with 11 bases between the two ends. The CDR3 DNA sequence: TGTGCCAGCAGCTTAAATCAGGGTAGAGAGACCCAGTACTTC. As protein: CASSLNQGRETQYF.

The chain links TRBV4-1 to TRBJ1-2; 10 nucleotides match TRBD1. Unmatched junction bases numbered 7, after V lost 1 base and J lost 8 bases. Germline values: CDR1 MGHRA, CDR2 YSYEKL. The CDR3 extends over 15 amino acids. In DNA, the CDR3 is TGCGCCAGCAGCCAAGGACAAGGACAGGGGGACGGCTACACCTTC. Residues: CASSQGQGQGDGYTF.

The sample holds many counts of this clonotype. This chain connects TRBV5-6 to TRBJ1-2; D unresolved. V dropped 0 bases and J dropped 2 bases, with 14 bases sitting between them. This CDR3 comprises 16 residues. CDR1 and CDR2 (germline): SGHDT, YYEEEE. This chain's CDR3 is CASSLGSLPANYGYTF. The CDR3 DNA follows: TGTGCCAGCAGCTTGGGGAGTCTACCGGCGAACTATGGCTACACCTTC. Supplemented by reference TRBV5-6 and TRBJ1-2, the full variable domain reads DAGVTQSPTHLIKTRGQQVTLRCSPKSGHDTVSWYQQALGQGPQFIFQYYEEEERQRGNFPDRFSGHQFPNYSSELNVNALLLGDSALYLCASSLGSLPANYGYTFGSGTRLTVV.

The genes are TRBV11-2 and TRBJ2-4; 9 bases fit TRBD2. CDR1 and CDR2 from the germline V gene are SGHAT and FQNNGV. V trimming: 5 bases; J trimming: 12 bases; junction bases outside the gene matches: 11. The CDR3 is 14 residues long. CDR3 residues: CASSPSSGVPSQYF. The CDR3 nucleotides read TGTGCCAGCAGCCCCTCTAGCGGGGTTCCCTCTCAGTACTTC.

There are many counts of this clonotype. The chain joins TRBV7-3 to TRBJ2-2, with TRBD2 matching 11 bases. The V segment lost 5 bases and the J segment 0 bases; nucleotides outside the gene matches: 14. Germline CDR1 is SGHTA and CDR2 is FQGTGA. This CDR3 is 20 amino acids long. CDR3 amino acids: CASSPTPSGGLYSNTGELFF. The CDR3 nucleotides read TGTGCCAGCAGCCCAACACCTAGCGGGGGGCTCTATTCGAACACCGGGGAGCTGTTTTTT.

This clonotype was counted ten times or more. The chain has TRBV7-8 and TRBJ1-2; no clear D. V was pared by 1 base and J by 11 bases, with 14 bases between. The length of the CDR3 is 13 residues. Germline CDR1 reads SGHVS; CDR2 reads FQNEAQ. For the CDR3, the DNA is TGTGCCAGCAGCTTAGGGGCCCAGAGACCTTACACCTTC. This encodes CASSLGAQRPYTF.

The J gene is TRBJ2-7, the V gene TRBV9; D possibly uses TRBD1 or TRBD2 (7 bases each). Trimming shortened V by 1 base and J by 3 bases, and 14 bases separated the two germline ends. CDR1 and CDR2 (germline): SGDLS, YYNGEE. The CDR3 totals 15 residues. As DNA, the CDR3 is TGTGCCAGCAGCGTACGGGGGGACAGCTACTACGAGCAGTACTTC. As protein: CASSVRGDSYYEQYF. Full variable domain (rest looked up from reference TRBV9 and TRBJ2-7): DSGVTQTPKHLITATGQRVTLRCSPRSGDLSVYWYQQSLDQGLQFLIQYYNGEERAKGNILERFSAQQFPDLHSELNLSSLELGDSALYFCASSVRGDSYYEQYFGPGTRLTVT.

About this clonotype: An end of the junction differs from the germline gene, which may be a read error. The CDR3 nucleotides are TGCGCCAGCAGCCACGGAGTGGCGCAGGGTAGGATTTTT. It yields the protein CASSHGVAQGRIF. The chain combines TRBV4-1 with TRBJ1-4, with D possibly TRBD1 on 5 matching bases. The CDR3 is 13 residues long. CDR1 is MGHRA, CDR2 YSYEKL, per germline.